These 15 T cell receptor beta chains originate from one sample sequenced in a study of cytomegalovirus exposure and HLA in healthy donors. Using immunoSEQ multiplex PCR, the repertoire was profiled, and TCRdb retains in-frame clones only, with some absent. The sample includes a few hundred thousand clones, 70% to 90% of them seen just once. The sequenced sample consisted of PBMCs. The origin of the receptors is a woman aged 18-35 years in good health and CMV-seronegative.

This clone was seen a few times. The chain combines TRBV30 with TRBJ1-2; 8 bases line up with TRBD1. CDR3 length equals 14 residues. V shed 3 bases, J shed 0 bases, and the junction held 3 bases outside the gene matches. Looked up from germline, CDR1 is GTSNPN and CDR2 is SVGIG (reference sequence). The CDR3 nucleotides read TGTGCCTGGAGCCGGGACAGGCCTAACTATGGCTACACCTTC. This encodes CAWSRDRPNYGYTF.

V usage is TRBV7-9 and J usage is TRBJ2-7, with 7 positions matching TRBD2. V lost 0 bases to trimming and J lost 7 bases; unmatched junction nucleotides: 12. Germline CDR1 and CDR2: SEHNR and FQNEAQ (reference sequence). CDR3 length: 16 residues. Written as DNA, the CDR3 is TGTGCCAGCAGCTTAGCCAGGTGGGAGGGCCTACCGGAGCAGTACTTC. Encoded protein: CASSLARWEGLPEQYF.

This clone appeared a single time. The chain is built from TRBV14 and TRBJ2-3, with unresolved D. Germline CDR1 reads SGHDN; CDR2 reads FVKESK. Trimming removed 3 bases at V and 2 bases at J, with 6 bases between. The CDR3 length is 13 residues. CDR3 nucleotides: TGTGCCAGCAGCCAGCGATACACAGATACGCAGTATTTT. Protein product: CASSQRYTDTQYF.

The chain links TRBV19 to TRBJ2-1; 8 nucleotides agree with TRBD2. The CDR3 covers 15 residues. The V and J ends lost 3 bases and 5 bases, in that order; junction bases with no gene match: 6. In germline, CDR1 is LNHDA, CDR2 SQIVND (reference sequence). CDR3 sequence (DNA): TGTGCCAGTAGTATTTCAGCGGGAGTAAACAATGAGCAGTTCTTC. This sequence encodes CASSISAGVNNEQFF.

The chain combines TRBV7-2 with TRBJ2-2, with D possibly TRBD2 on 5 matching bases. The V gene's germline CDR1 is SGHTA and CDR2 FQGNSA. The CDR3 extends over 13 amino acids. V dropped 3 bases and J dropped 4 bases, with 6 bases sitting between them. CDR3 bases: TGTGCCAGCAGCTTCCGGGGCACCGGGGAGCTGTTTTTT. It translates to CASSFRGTGELFF.

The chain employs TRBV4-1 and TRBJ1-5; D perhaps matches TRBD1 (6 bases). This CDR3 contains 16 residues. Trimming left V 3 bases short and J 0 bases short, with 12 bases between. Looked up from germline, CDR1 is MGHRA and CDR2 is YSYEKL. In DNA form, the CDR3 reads TGCGCCAGCAGCCAGGACAGTTTATATAGCAATCAGCCCCAGCATTTT. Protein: CASSQDSLYSNQPQHF.

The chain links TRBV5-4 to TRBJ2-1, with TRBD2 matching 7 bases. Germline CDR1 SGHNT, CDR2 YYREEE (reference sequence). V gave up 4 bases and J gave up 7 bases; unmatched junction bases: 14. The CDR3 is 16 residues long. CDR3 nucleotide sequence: TGTGCCAGCAGCCCACGGGAGGCCACACCTAAGAATGAGCAGTTCTTC. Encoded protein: CASSPREATPKNEQFF.

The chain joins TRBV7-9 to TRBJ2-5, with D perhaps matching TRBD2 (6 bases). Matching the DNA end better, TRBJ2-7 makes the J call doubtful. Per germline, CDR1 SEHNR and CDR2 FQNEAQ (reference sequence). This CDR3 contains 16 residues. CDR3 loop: CASSQRGGGVSYEQYF. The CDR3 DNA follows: TGTGCCAGCAGCCAGAGGGGAGGCGGGGTCTCCTACGAGCAGTACTTC.

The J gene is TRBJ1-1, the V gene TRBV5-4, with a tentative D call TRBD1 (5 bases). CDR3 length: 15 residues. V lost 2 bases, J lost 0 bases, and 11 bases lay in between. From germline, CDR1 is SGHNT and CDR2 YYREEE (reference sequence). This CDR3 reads CASSFGGGVNTEAFF. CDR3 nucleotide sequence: TGTGCCAGCAGCTTCGGTGGGGGGGTGAACACTGAAGCTTTCTTT.

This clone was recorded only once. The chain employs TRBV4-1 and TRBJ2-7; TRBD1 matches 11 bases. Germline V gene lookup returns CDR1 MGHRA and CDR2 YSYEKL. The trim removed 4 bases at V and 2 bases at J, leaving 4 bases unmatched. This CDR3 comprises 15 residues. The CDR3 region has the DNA TGCGCCAGCAGCCGGGGACAGGGGGGGACCTACGAGCAGTACTTC. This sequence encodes CASSRGQGGTYEQYF.

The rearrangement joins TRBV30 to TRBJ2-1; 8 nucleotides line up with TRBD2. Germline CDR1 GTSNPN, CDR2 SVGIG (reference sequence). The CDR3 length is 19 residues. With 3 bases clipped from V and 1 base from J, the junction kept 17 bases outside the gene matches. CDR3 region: CAWSGVAGGPPTSYNEQFF. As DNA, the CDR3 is TGTGCCTGGAGCGGCGTTGCGGGGGGCCCACCGACTTCCTACAATGAGCAGTTCTTC.

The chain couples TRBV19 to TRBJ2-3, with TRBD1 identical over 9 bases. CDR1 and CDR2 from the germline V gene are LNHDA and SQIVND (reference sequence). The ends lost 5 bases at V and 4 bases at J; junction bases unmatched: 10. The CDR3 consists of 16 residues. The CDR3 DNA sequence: TGTGCCAGTAGTTCACCGGGACAGGGTGGGTCAGATACGCAGTATTTT. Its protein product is CASSSPGQGGSDTQYF.

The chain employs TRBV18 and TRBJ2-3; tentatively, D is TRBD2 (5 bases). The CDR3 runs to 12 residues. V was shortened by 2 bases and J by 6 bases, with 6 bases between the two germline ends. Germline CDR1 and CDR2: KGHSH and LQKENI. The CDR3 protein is CASSPGSDTQYF. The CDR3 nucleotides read TGTGCCAGCTCACCAGGGAGTGATACGCAGTATTTT.

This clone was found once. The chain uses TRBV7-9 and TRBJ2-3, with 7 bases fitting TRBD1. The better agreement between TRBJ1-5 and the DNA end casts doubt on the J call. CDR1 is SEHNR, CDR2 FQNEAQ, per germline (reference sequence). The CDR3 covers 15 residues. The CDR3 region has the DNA TGTGCCAGCAGCTTACGGCGGAGGGGGACAGATACGCAGCATTTT. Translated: CASSLRRRGTDTQHF.

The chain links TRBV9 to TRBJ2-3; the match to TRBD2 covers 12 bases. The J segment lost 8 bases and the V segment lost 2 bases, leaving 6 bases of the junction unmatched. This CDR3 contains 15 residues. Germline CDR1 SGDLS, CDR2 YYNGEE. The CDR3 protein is CASSVSSGGEVTQYF. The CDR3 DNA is TGTGCCAGCAGCGTCTCTAGCGGGGGGGAGGTTACGCAGTATTTT.